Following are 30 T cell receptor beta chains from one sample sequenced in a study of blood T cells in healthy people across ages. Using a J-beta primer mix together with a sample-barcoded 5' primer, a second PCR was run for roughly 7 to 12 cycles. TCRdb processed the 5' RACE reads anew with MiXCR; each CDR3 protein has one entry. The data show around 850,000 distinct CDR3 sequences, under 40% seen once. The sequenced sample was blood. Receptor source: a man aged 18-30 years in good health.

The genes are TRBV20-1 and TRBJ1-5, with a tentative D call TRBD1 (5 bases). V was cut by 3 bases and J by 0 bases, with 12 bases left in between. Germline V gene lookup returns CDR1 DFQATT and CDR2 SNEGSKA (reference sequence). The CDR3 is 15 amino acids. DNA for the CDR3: TGCAGTGCTAGTCCCGACAGTTATAGCAATCAGCCCCAGCATTTT. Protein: CSASPDSYSNQPQHF.

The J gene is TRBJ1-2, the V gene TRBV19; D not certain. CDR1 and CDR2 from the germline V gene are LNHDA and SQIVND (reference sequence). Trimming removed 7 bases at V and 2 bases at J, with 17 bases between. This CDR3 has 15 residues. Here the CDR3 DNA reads TGTGCCAGTACCCCAGGATGGGCTTCCAACTATGGCTACACCTTC. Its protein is CASTPGWASNYGYTF.

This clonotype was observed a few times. CDR3 amino acids: CASSIRGEIPYEQYF. CDR3 nucleotides: TGTGCCAGTAGTATCAGAGGAGAAATACCCTACGAGCAGTACTTC. This chain joins TRBV19 and TRBJ2-7, with D unresolved. Germline V CDR1 and CDR2: LNHDA, SQIVND (reference sequence). Trimming shortened V by 3 bases and J by 2 bases, and 14 bases separated the two germline ends. The CDR3 runs to 15 residues.

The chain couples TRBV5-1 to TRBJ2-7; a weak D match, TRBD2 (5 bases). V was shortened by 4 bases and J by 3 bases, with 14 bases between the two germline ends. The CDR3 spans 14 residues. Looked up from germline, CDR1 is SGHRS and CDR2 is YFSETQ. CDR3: CASSVEVRSYEQYF. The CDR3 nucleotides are TGCGCCAGCAGCGTGGAGGTCCGGAGCTACGAGCAGTACTTC.

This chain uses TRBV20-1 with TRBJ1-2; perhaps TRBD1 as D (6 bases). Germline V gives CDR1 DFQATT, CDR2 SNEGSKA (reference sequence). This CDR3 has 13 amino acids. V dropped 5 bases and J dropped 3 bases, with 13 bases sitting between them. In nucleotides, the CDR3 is TGCAGTGCTGAAGACTCAGGGGACTATGGCTACACCTTC. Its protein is CSAEDSGDYGYTF.

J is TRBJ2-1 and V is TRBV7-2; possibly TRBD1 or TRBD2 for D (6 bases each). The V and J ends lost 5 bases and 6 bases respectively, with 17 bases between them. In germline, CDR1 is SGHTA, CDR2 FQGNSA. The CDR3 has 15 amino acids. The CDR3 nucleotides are TGTGCCAGCAGCGCACACCAGGGGAGGCTCAATGAGCAGTTCTTC. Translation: CASSAHQGRLNEQFF.

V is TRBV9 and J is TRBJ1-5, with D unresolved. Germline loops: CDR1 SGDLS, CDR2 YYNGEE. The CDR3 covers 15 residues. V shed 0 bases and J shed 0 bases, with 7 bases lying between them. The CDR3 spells CASSVAGISNQPQHF. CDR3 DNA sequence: TGTGCCAGCAGCGTAGCAGGTATTAGCAATCAGCCCCAGCATTTT.

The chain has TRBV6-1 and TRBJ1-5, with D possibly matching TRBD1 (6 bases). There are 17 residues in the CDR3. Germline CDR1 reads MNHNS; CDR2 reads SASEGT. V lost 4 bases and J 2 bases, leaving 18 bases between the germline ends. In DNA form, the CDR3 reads TGTGCCAGCAGTGTCCTTGGACAGAGTTATCGCAATCAGCCCCAGCATTTT. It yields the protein CASSVLGQSYRNQPQHF.

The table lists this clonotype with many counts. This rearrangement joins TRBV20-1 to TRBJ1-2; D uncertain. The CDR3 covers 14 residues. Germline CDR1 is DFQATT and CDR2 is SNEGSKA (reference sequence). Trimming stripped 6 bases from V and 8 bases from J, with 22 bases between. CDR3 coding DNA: TGCAGTGCCCCAGACTTGTCGACGGTACAAGGCTACACCTTC. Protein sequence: CSAPDLSTVQGYTF.

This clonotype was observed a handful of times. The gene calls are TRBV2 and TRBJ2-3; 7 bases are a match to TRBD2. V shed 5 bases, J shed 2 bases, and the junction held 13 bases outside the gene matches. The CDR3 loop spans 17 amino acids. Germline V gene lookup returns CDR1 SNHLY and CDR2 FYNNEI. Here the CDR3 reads CASSTTRSGEYTDTQYF. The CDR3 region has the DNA TGTGCCAGCAGTACCACGCGAAGCGGGGAGTACACAGATACGCAGTATTTT.

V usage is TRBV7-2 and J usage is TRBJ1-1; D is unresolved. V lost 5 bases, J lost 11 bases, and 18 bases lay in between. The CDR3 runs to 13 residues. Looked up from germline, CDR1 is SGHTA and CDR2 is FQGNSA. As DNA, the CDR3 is TGTGCCAGCAGCCCGGGCCGCAGGCGTTATGCTTTCTTT. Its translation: CASSPGRRRYAFF.

The CDR3 DNA reads TGTGCCACCAGCAGAGCGGGGCGGGGGCATTACAATGAGCAGTTCTTC. Translated, it gives CATSRAGRGHYNEQFF. The V and J genes are TRBV15 and TRBJ2-1; maybe TRBD2 (7 bases). V was cut by 1 base and J by 4 bases, with 14 bases left in between. This CDR3 has 16 amino acids. The germline CDR1 and CDR2 sequences are LNHNV and YYDKDF (reference sequence).

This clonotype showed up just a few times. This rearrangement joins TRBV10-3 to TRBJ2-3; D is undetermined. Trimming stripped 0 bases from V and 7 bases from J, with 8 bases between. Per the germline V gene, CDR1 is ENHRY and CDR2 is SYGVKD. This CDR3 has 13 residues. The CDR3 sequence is CAISESVGNTQYF. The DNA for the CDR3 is TGTGCCATCAGTGAGTCGGTGGGTAATACGCAGTATTTT.

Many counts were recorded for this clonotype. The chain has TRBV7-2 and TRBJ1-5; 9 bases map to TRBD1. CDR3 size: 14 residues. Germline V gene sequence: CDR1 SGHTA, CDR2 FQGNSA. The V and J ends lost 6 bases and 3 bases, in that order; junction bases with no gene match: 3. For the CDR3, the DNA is TGTGCCAGCAGTCGGGACAGGGACAATCAGCCCCAGCATTTT. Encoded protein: CASSRDRDNQPQHF.

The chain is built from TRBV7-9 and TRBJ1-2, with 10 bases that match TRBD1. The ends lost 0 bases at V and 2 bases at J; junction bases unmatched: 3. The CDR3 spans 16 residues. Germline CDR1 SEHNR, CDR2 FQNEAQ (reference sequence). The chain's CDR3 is CASSLASGQGNYGYTF. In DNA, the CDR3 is TGTGCCAGCAGCTTAGCTTCGGGACAGGGGAACTATGGCTACACCTTC. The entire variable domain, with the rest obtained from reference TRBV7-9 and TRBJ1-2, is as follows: DTGVSQNPRHKITKRGQNVTFRCDPISEHNRLYWYRQTLGQGPEFLTYFQNEAQLEKSRLLSDRFSAERPKGSFSTLEIQRTEQGDSAMYLCASSLASGQGNYGYTFGSGTRLTVV.

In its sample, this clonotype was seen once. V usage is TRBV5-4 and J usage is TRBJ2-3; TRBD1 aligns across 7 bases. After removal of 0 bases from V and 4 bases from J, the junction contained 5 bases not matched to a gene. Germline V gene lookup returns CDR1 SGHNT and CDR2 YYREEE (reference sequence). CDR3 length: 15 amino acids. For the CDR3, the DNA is TGTGCCAGCAGCTTGGAGGGAGACAGGGCAGATACGCAGTATTTT. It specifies CASSLEGDRADTQYF.

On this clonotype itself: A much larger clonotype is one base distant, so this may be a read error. CDR3 sequence reads: CASSYAGTHQETQFF. The CDR3 coding sequence is TGTGCCAGCAGTTACGCCGGAACACACCAAGAGACCCAGTTCTTC. The V call is TRBV6-2 or TRBV6-3, the J call TRBJ2-5; no clear D. The last part of the DNA fits TRBJ2-1 better; the J call may be wrong. Germline CDR1 MNHEY, CDR2 SVGEGT. This CDR3 contains 15 residues.

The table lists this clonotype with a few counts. CDR3: CASSLGSGTSGLTDTQYF. Written as DNA, the CDR3 is TGTGCCAGCAGCTTGGGTTCTGGGACTAGCGGCCTCACAGATACGCAGTATTTT. The chain links TRBV5-6 to TRBJ2-3; the match to TRBD2 covers 11 bases. The V gene end was trimmed by 0 bases and the J gene end by 2 bases; junction bases not matched to a gene: 8. Germline V gene data show CDR1 as SGHDT and CDR2 as YYEEEE. This CDR3 is 18 amino acids long.

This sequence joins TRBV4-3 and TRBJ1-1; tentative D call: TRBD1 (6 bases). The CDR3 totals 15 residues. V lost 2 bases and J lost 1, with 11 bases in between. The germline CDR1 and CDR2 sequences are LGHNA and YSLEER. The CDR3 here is CASSQLQQGNTEAFF. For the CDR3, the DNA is TGCGCCAGCAGCCAACTACAACAGGGGAACACTGAAGCTTTCTTT.

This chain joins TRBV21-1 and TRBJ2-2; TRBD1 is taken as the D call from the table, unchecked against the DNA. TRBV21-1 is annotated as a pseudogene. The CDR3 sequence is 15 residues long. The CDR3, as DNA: TGTGCCAGCAGCAAAGTACAGGGGAACACCGGGGAGCTGTTTTTT. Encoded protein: CASSKVQGNTGELFF.

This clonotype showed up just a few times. CDR3 sequence (DNA): TGCAGTGCTAGTGGGCAGGGGGCCTACGAGCAGTACTTC. Translating gives CSASGQGAYEQYF. V usage is TRBV20-1 and J usage is TRBJ2-7; 7 nucleotides match TRBD1. The CDR3 length is 13 residues. V shed 3 bases and J 2 bases; nucleotides not matched to a gene: 4. In germline, CDR1 is DFQATT, CDR2 SNEGSKA (reference sequence).

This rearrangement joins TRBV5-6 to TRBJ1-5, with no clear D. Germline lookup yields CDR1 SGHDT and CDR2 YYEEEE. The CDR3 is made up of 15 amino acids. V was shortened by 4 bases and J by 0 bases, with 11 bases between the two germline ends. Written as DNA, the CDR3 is TGTGCCAGCAGCCGCGGGGTGTATAGCAATCAGCCCCAGCATTTT. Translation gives CASSRGVYSNQPQHF.

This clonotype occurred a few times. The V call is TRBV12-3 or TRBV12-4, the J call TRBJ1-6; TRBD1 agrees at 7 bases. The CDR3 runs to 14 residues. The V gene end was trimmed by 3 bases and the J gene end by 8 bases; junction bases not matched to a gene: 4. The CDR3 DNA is TGTGCCAGCAGTTTTACAGGGGAGCATTCACCCCTCCACTTT. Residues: CASSFTGEHSPLHF.

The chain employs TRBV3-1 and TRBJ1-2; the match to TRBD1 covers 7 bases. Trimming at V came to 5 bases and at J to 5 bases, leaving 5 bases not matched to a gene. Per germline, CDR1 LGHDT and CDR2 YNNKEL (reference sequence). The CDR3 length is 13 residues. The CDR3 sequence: CASSDRDLYGYTF. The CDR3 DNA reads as TGTGCCAGCAGCGACAGGGACCTATATGGCTACACCTTC.

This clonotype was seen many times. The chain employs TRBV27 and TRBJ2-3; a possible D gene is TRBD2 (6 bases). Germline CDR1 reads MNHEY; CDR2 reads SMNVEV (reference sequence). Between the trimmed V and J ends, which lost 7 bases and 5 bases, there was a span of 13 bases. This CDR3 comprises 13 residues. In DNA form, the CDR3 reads TGTGCCAGCACGCGCGGGGAGTTAGATACGCAGTATTTT. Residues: CASTRGELDTQYF.

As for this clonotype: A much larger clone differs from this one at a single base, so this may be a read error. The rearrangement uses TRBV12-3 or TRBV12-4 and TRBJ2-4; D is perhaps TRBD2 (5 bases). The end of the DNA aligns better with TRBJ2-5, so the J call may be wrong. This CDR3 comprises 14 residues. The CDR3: CVSSLRAGQETQYF. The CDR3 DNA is TGTGTCAGCAGTTTAAGGGCGGGTCAAGAGACCCAGTACTTC.

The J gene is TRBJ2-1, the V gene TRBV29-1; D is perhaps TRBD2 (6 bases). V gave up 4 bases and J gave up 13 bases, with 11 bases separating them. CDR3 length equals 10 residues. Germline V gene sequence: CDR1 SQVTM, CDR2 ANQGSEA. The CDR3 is CSVVWEVQFF. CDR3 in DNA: TGCAGCGTTGTGTGGGAGGTACAGTTCTTC.

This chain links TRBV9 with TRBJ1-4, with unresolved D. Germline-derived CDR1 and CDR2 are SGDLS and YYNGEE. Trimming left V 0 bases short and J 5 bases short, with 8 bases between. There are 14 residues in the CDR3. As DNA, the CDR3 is TGTGCCAGCAGCGTAGCCGGGCGAAATGAAAAACTGTTTTTT. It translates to CASSVAGRNEKLFF.

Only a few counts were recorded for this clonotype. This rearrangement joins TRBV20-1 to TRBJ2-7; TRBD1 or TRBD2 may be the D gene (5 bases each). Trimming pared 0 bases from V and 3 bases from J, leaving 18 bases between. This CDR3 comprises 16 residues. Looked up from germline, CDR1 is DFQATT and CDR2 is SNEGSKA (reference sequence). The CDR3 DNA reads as TGCAGTGCTAGAGATCAAAGGGGTATCGACTACTACGAGCAGTACTTC. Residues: CSARDQRGIDYYEQYF.

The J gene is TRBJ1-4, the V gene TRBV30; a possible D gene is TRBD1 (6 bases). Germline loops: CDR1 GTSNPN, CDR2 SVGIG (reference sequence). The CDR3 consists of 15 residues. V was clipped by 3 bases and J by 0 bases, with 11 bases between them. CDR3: CAWSRGLATNEKLFF. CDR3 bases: TGTGCCTGGAGCAGGGGCCTTGCAACTAATGAAAAACTGTTTTTT.